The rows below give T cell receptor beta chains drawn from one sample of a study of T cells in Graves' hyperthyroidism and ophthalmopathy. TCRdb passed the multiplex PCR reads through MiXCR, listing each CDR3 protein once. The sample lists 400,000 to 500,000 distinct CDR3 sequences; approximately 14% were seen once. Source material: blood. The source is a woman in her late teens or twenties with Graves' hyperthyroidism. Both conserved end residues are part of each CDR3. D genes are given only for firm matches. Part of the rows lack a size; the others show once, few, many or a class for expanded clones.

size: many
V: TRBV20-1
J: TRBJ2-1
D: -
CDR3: CSARPIRSSYNEQFF
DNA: TGCAGTGCTCGGCCGATAAGGAGCTCCTACAATGAGCAGTTCTTC

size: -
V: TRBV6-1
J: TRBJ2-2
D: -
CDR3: CASITPGTGELFF
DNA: TGTGCCAGCATTACCCCCGGGACCGGGGAGCTGTTTTTT

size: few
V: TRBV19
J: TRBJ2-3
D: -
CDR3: CASSMSNGRQPASTDTQYF
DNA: TGTGCCAGTAGTATGTCAAATGGGCGGCAGCCTGCGAGCACAGATACGCAGTATTTT

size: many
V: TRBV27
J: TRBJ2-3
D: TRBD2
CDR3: CASSLLAGGSDTQYF
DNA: TGTGCCAGCAGTTTACTAGCGGGAGGGTCGGATACGCAGTATTTT

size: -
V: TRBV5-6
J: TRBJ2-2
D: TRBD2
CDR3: CASSLVAGGNTGELFF
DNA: TGTGCCAGCAGCTTGGTAGCGGGAGGAAACACCGGGGAGCTGTTTTTT

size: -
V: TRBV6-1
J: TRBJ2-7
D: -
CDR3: CASSENPEGGGTQVGF
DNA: TGTGCCAGCAGTGAAAACCCGGAAGGTGGGGGTACCCAGGTTGGCTTC

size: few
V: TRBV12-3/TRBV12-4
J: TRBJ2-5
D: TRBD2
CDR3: CASSLLLAGETQYF
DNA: TGTGCCAGCAGTTTACTACTAGCGGGAGAGACCCAGTACTTC

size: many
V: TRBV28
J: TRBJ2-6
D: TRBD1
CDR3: CASSIDRDRGTGANVLTF
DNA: TGTGCCAGCAGTATCGACCGGGACAGGGGCACCGGGGCCAACGTCCTGACTTTC

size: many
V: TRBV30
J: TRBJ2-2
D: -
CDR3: CAWTGRLLSGELFF
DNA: TGTGCCTGGACAGGGAGGCTTTTAAGCGGGGAGCTGTTTTTT

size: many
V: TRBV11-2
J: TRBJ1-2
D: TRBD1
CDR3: CASSSLTGGGWGYTF
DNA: TGTGCCAGCAGCTCACTTACAGGGGGCGGATGGGGCTACACCTTC

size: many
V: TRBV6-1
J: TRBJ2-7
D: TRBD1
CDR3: CASISTSGQGAYEQYF
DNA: TGTGCCAGCATATCGACATCGGGACAGGGGGCCTACGAGCAGTACTTC

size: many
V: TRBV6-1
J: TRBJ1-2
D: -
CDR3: CASTVSGRTYGYTF
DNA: TGTGCCAGCACCGTATCGGGTCGTACCTATGGCTACACCTTC

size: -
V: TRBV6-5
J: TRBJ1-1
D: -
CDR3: CASSYVTGNPMNTEAFF
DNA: TGTGCCAGCAGTTACGTGACGGGGAACCCAATGAACACTGAAGCTTTCTTT

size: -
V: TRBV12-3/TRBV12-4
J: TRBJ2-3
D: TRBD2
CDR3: CASSRSGRADTQYF
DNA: TGTGCCAGCAGCCGTAGCGGGAGGGCAGATACGCAGTATTTT

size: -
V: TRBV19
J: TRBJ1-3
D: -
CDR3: CASSYRATGDGNTIYF
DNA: TGTGCCAGTAGTTACCGCGCGACAGGAGATGGAAACACCATATATTTT

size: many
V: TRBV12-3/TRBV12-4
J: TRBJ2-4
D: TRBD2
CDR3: CASSLVGGGNIQYF
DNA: TGTGCCAGCAGTTTAGTCGGGGGAGGGAACATTCAGTACTTC

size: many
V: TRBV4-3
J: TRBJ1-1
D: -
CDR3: CASSQVGTATEAFF
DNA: TGCGCCAGCAGCCAAGTCGGGACGGCCACTGAAGCTTTCTTT

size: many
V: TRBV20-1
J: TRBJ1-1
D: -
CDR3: CSARLTGLGRRHAEAFF
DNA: TGCAGTGCTCGCCTTACAGGCCTCGGCCGCCGTCATGCTGAAGCTTTCTTT

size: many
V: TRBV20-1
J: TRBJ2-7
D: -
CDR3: CSAGGLTYEQYF
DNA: TGCAGTGCCGGCGGGCTTACCTACGAGCAGTACTTC

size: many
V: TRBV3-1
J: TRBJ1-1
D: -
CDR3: CASSPGVLENTEAFF
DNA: TGTGCCAGCAGCCCGGGGGTCCTCGAGAACACTGAAGCTTTCTTT

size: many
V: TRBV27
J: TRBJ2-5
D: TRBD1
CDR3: CASSFYRDSGYQETQYF
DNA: TGTGCCAGCAGTTTTTACCGGGACAGTGGGTACCAAGAGACCCAGTACTTC

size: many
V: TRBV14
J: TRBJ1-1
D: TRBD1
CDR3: CASSQGLRGRTEAFF
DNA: TGTGCCAGCAGCCAAGGCTTGAGGGGGCGAACTGAAGCTTTCTTT

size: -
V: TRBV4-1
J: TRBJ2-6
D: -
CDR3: CASSYLGANVLTF
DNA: TGCGCCAGCAGTTACCTCGGGGCCAACGTCCTGACTTTC

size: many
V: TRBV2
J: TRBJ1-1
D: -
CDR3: CASSDGEGGRRTEAFF
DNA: TGTGCCAGCAGTGACGGTGAAGGGGGGCGAAGGACTGAAGCTTTCTTT

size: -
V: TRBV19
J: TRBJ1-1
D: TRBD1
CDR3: CASMTKSWTGVAEAFF
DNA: TGTGCCAGTATGACCAAGTCCTGGACAGGGGTCGCTGAAGCTTTCTTT

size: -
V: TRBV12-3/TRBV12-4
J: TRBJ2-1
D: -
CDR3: CASSLARSYNEQFF
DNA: TGTGCCAGCAGTTTAGCGCGATCCTACAATGAGCAGTTCTTC

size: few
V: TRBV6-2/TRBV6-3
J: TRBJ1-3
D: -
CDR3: CASSNAVRTVSGNTIYF
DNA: TGTGCCAGCAGTAACGCCGTAAGGACGGTCTCTGGAAACACCATATATTTT

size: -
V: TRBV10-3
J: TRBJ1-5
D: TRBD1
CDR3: CAISPDRASNQPQHF
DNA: TGTGCCATCAGTCCGGACAGGGCAAGCAATCAGCCCCAGCATTTT

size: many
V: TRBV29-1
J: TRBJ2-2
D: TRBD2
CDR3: CSVDPSGTTGELFF
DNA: TGCAGCGTTGACCCTAGCGGGACCACCGGGGAGCTGTTTTTT

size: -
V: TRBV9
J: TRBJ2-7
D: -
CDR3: CASSVGQGHYEQYF
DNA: TGTGCCAGCAGCGTAGGGCAGGGACACTACGAGCAGTACTTC

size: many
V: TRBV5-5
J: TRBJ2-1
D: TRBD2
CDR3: CASSLWLAGGTEQFF
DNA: TGTGCCAGCAGCTTGTGGCTAGCGGGAGGAACTGAGCAGTTCTTC

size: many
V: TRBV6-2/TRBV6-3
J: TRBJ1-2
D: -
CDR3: CASSPVGWGDGYTF
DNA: TGTGCCAGCAGCCCCGTCGGATGGGGGGATGGCTACACCTTC

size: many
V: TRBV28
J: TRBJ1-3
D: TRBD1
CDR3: CASTARGPYGNTIYF
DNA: TGTGCCAGCACGGCTAGGGGGCCTTATGGAAACACCATATATTTT

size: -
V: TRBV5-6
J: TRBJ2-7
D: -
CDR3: CASSAQVGARVDEQYF
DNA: TGTGCCAGCAGCGCCCAGGTGGGGGCGCGAGTTGACGAGCAGTACTTC

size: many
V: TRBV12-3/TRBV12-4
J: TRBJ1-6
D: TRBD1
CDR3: CASSPYTGQGGNSPLHF
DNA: TGTGCCAGCAGCCCATATACTGGACAGGGTGGGAATTCACCCCTCCACTTT

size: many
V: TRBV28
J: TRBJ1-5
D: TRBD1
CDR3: CASSSGQEYQPQHF
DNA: TGTGCCAGCAGTTCGGGACAGGAGTATCAGCCCCAGCATTTT

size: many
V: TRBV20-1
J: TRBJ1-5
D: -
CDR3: CSARDRRGYNQPQHF
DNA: TGCAGTGCTAGAGATCGTCGCGGGTATAATCAGCCCCAGCATTTT

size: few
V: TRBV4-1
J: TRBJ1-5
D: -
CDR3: CASSQGAQIQQPQHF
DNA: TGCGCCAGCAGCCAAGGGGCCCAGATTCAACAGCCCCAGCATTTT